Reported below is one T cell receptor beta chain. These data originate in a study of control samples from healthy donors and cancer patients. Germline CDR1 and CDR2: SGHVS and FNYEAQ. The CDR3 is 12 amino acids. V was trimmed by 10 bases and J by 2 bases, leaving 10 bases between them. Libraries were prepared by immunoSEQ multiplex PCR; TCRdb keeps only in-frame clonotypes and omits some of them. The table records about 94,000 clones, roughly nine tenths of them present only once. The sample consisted of blood. The chain joins TRBV7-6 to TRBJ2-3; the D is unclear. The sequence came from a woman between 18 and 29 years old in good health. CDR3 sequence: CAKFSHTDTQYF. The CDR3 nucleotides are TGTGCCAAATTCAGTCACACAGATACGCAGTATTTT.